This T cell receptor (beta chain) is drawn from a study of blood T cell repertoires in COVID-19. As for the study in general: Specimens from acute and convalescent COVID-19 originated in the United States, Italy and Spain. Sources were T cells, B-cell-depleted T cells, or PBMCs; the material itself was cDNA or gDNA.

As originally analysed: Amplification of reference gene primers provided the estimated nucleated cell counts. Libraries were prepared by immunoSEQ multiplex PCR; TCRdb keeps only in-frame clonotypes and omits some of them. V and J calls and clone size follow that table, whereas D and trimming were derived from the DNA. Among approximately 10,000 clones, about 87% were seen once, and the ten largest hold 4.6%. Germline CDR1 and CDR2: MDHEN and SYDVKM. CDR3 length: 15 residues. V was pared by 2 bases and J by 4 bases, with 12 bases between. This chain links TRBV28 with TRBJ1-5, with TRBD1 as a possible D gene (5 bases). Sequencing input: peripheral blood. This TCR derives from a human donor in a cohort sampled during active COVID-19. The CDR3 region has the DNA TGTGCCAGCAGTTTAGCCGACAGAAGGAATCAGCCCCAGCATTTT. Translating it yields CASSLADRRNQPQHF.